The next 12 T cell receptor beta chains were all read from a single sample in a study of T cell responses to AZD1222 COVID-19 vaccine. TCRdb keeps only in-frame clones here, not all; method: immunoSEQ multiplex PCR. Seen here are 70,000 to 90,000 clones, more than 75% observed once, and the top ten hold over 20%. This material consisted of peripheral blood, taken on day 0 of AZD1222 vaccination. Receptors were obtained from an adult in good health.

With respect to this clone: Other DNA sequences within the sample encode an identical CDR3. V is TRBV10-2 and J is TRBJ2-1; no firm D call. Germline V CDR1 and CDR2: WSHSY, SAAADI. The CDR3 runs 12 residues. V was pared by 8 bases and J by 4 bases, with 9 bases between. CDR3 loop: CASSGEYNEQFF. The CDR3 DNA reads TGCGCCAGCTCGGGCGAATACAATGAGCAGTTCTTC.

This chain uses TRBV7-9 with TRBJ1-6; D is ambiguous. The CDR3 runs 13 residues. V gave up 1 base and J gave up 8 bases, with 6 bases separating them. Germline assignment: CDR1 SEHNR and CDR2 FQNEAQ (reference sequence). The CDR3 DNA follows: TGTGCCAGCAGCTTAGACTTGGATTCACCCCTCCACTTT. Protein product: CASSLDLDSPLHF.

CDR3 in DNA: TGCGCCAGCAGCTTGGCCGGAGGAAGGGGGGATGAAAAACTGTTTTTT. Translation: CASSLAGGRGDEKLFF. The chain links TRBV5-1 to TRBJ1-4, with D tentatively TRBD1 (6 bases). V lost 0 bases and J 6 bases, leaving 15 bases between the germline ends. The CDR3 extends over 16 amino acids. CDR1 and CDR2 (germline): SGHRS, YFSETQ.

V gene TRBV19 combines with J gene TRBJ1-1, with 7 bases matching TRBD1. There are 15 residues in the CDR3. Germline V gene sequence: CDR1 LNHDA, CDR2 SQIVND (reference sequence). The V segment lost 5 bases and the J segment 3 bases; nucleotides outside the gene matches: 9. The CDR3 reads CASSAYRGIDTEAFF. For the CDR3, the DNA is TGTGCCAGTAGTGCCTACAGGGGAATAGACACTGAAGCTTTCTTT.

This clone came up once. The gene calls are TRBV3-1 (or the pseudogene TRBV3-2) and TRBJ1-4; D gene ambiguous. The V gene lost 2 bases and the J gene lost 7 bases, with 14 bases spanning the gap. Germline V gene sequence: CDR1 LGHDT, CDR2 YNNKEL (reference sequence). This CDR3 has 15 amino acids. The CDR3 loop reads CASSQTDGTSEKLFF. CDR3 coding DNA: TGTGCCAGCAGCCAAACGGACGGAACTTCTGAAAAACTGTTTTTT.

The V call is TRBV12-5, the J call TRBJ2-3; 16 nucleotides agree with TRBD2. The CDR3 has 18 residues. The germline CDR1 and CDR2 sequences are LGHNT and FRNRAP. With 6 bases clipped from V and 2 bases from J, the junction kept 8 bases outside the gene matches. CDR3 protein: CASGYGTSGRAFTDTQYF. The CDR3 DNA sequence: TGTGCTAGTGGATACGGGACTAGCGGGAGGGCATTCACAGATACGCAGTATTTT.

The CDR3 DNA follows: TGTGCCAGTACCCGGGGCTTCAGCAATCAGCCCCAGCATTTT. Its translation: CASTRGFSNQPQHF. V gene TRBV19 combines with J gene TRBJ1-5; possibly TRBD1 for D (5 bases). The CDR3 is made up of 14 amino acids. Germline values: CDR1 LNHDA, CDR2 SQIVND (reference sequence). Trimming stripped 7 bases from V and 1 base from J, with 11 bases between.

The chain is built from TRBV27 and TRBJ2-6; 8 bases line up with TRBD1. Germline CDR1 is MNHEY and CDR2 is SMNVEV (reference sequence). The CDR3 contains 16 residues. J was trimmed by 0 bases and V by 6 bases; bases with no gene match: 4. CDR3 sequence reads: CASRDRDPSGANVLTF. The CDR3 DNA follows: TGTGCCAGCAGGGACAGGGATCCCTCTGGGGCCAACGTCCTGACTTTC.

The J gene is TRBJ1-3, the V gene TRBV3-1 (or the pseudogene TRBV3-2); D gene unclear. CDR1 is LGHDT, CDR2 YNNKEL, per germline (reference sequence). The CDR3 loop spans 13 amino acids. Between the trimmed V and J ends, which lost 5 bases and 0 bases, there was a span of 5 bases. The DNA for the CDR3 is TGTGCCAGCAGCTTAACCTCTGGAAACACCATATATTTT. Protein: CASSLTSGNTIYF.

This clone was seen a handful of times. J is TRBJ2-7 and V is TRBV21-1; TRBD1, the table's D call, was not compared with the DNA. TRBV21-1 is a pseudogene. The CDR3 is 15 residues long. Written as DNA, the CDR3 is TGTGCCAGCAGCCTTTGGACAGGGGCTGTATACGAGCAGTACTTC. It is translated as CASSLWTGAVYEQYF.

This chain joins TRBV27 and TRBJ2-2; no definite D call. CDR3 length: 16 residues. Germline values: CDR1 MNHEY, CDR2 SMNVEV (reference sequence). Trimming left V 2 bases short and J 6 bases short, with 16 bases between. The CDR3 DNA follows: TGTGCCAGCAGTTTAGGGCCGAGCTGGGATCCCGGGGAGCTGTTTTTT. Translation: CASSLGPSWDPGELFF.

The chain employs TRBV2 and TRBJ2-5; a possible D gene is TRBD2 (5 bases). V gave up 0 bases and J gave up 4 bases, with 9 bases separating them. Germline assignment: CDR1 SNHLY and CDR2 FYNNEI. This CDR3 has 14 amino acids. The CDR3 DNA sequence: TGTGCCAGCAGTGAAGCGCGGACTTTAGAGACCCAGTACTTC. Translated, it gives CASSEARTLETQYF.